This T cell receptor (beta chain) was documented in a study of response to subunit inactivated influenza vaccine. Study-wide points: Authors proposed each seasonal influenza vaccination draws in few new T cells.

TCRdb reanalysed the RT-PCR reads using MiXCR and keeps one entry per CDR3 protein. The table includes hundreds of thousands of distinct CDR3 sequences, 16% detected once. Trimming stripped 0 bases from V and 8 bases from J, with 19 bases between. This CDR3 contains 17 residues. Germline CDR1 MNHEY, CDR2 SVGEGT. Notes on this clonotype: The antigen remains undetermined.

The specimen comprised CD4+ T cells sorted from PBMCs, sampled less than 25 months after vaccination. This receptor was identified in a man aged 45 to 75 who received an inactivated influenza vaccine. The rearrangement joins TRBV6-2 or TRBV6-3 to TRBJ2-2; D ambiguous. CDR3 in amino acids: CASSYSMAFSGWGELFF. CDR3 DNA sequence: TGTGCCAGCAGTTACTCGATGGCTTTTTCGGGTTGGGGGGAGCTGTTTTTT.